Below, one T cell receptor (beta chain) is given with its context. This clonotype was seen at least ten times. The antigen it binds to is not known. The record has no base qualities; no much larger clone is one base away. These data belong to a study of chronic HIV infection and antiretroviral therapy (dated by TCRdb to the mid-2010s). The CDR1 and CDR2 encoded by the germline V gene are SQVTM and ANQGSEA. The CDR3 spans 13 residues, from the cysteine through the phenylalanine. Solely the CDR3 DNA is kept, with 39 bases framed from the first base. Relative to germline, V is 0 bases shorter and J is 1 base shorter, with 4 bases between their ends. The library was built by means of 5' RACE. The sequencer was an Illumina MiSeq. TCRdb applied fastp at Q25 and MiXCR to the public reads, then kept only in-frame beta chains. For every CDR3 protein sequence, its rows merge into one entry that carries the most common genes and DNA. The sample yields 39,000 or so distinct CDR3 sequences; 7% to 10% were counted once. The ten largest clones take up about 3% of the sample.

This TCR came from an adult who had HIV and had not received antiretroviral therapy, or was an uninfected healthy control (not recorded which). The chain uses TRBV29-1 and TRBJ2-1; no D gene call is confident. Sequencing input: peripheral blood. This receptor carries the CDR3 CSVEERSYNEQFF. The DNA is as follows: TGCAGCGTTGAAGAGCGGTCCTACAATGAGCAGTTCTTC.